This T cell receptor beta chain comes out of a study of shared clonotypes between healthy human individuals. Study-level background: The people who gave samples were a couple of women and three men aged 18 to 49. Study-wide findings and caveats: Generally, estimated richness proved larger in naive subsets than it did in memory subsets.

The CDR3 is 15 residues long. CDR1 is LNHNV, CDR2 YYDKDF, per germline (reference sequence). V gave up 0 bases and J gave up 3 bases, with 6 bases separating them. Sequencing was performed with immunoSEQ multiplex PCR; in TCRdb, only in-frame clones are kept and a portion is missing. The repertoire consists of some 2.1 million clones, with approximately 95% occurring once and the leading ten covering 0.13%. As for this clone: Its specificity is unknown.

Sequenced material: naive CD4+ T cells sorted from blood. Subset here: CD45RA+ positively selected. The chain combines TRBV15 with TRBJ1-6, with unresolved D. The origin of this receptor is a man in his late teens or twenties in good health. CDR3 amino acids: CATSRDQDYNSPLHF. The CDR3 DNA follows: TGTGCCACCAGCAGAGATCAGGACTATAATTCACCCCTCCACTTT. Full variable domain (outside the CDR3, taken from reference TRBV15 and TRBJ1-6): DAMVIQNPRYQVTQFGKPVTLSCSQTLNHNVMYWYQQKSSQAPKLLFHYYDKDFNNEADTPDNFQSRRPNTSFCFLDIRSPGLGDTAMYLCATSRDQDYNSPLHFGNGTRLTVT.